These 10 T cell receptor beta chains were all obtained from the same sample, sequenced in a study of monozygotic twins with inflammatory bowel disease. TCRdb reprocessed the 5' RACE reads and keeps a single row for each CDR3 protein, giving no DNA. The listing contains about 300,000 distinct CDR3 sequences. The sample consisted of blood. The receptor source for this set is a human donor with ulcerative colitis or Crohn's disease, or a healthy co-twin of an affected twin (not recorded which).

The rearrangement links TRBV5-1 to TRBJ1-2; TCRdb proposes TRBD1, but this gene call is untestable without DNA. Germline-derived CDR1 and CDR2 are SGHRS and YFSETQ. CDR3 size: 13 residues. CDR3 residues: CASGAFEAMGYTF. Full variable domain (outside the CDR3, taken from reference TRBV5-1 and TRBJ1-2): KAGVTQTPRYLIKTRGQQVTLSCSPISGHRSVSWYQQTPGQGLQFLFEYFSETQRNKGNFPGRFSGRQFSNSRSEMNVSTLELGDSALYLCASGAFEAMGYTFGSGTRLTVV.

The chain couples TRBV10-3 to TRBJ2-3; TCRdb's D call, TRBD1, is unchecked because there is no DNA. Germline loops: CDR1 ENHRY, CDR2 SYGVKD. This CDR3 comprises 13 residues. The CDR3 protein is CAIRRTGTDTQYF.

The chain's CDR3 is CASSLGGNFVNEQFF. The rearrangement uses TRBV7-2 and TRBJ2-1. Germline V lookup: CDR1 SGHTA, CDR2 FQGNSA. The CDR3 contains 15 residues.

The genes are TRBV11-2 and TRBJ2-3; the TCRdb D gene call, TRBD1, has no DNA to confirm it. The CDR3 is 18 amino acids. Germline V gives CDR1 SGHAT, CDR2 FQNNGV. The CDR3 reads CASSRPKGGRNNTDTQYF.

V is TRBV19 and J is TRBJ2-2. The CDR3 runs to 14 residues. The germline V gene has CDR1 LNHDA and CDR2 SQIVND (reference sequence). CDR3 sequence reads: CASKRQKHTGELFF. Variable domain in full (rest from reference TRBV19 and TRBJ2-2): DGGITQSPKYLFRKEGQNVTLSCEQNLNHDAMYWYRQDPGQGLRLIYYSQIVNDFQKGDIAEGYSVSREKKESFPLTVTSAQKNPTAFYLCASKRQKHTGELFFGEGSRLTVL.

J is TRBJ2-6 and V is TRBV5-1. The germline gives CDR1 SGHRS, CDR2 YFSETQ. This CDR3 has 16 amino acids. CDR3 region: CASSTRTDSGANVLTF.

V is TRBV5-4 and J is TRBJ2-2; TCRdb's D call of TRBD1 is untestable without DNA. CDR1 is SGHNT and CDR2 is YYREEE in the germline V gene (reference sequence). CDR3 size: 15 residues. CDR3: CASSLEGKNTGELFF.

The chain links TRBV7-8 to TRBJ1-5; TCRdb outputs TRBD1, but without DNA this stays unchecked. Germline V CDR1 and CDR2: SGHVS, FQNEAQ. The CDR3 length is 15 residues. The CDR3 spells CASSFLQGSNQPQHF.

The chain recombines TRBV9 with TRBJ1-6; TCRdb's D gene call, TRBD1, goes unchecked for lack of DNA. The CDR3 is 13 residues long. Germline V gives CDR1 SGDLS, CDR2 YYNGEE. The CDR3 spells CASSADSNSPLHF.

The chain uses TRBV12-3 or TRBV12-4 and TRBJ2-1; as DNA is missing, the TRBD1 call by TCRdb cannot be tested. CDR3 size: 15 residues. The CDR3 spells CASSLMGGNYNEQFF.